This T cell receptor (beta chain) was recorded in a study of cytomegalovirus exposure and HLA in healthy donors. Germline V lookup: CDR1 MDHEN, CDR2 SYDVKM. V was shortened by 5 bases and J by 4 bases, with 15 bases between the two germline ends. CDR3 length equals 15 residues. Primers: 60 Vbeta forward and 13 Jbeta reverse. The method was immunoSEQ multiplex PCR; TCRdb's version includes in-frame clones alone and lacks a portion of them. The sample yields fewer than 50,000 clones, 66% seen once. Sequences were obtained from PBMCs. This sequence originates from a man aged 45-65 years in good health and CMV-seropositive. The chain joins TRBV28 to TRBJ1-5, with a tentative D call TRBD1 (6 bases). The CDR3 nucleotides read TGTGCCAGCAGTACCCCCGACAGGCCTAATCAGCCCCAGCATTTT. Residues: CASSTPDRPNQPQHF.